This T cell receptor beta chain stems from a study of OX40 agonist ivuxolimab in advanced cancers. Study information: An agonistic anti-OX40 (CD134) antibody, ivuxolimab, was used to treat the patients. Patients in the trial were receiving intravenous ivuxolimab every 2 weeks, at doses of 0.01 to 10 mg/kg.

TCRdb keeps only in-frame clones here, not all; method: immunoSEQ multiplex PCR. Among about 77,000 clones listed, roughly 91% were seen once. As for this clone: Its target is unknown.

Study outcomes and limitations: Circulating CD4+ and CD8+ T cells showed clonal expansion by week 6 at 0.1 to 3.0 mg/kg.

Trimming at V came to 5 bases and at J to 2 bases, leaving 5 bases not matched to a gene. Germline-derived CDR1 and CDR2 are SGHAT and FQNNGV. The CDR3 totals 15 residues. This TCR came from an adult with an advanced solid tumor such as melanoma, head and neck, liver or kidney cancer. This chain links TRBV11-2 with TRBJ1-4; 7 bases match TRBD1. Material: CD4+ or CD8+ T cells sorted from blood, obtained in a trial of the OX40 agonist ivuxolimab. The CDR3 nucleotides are TGTGCCAGCAGCCCAAAGACAGGGACTAATGAAAAACTGTTTTTT. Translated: CASSPKTGTNEKLFF.